This TCR beta chain was found in a study of blood T cell repertoires in COVID-19. Study details: Italy, Spain and the United States were the sources of the convalescent and acute COVID-19 samples. Nucleic acid was either cDNA or gDNA, and it came from T cells, B-cell-depleted T cells, or PBMCs.

Under the authors' procedure: Amplification of reference gene primers was used by the study to estimate nucleated cell counts. The data were produced by immunoSEQ multiplex PCR, yet TCRdb's version contains in-frame clones alone and is incomplete. D and trimming were read from the DNA, whereas the V and J calls and clone size are those reported in that table. The sample carries around 93,000 clones, 75% to 85% recorded once. V was clipped by 2 bases and J by 8 bases; unmatched bases: 17. This CDR3 has 17 amino acids. The V gene's germline CDR1 is MNHEY and CDR2 SMNVEV (reference sequence). This clone was observed once.

The chain employs TRBV27 and TRBJ1-2; 7 bases fit TRBD1. Material: peripheral blood. The receptor was isolated from a man aged 60 to 69 with acute or convalescent COVID-19. CDR3 in DNA: TGTGCCAGCAGTTTAAAGGGCCTAACAGGGGAGATGGGAGGCTACACCTTC. As protein: CASSLKGLTGEMGGYTF.